This T cell receptor beta chain is drawn from a study of control samples from healthy donors and cancer patients. This table comes from immunoSEQ multiplex PCR, and its TCRdb copy is limited to in-frame clones, with some not included. The sample lists 50,000 to 55,000 clones, approximately 89% occurring once. The CDR3 has 14 amino acids. The trim removed 6 bases at V and 5 bases at J, leaving 7 bases unmatched. Germline-derived CDR1 and CDR2 are SGHRS and YFSETQ. This TCR was sampled from a man aged 35 to 55 with colorectal cancer. V usage is TRBV5-1 and J usage is TRBJ2-3; 9 bases are shared with TRBD2. Sequenced input: PBMCs. The CDR3 loop is CASNIAGAGDTQYF. The CDR3 DNA is TGCGCCAGCAATATAGCGGGAGCAGGAGATACGCAGTATTTT. The full variable domain, completed using reference TRBV5-1 and TRBJ2-3, is KAGVTQTPRYLIKTRGQQVTLSCSPISGHRSVSWYQQTPGQGLQFLFEYFSETQRNKGNFPGRFSGRQFSNSRSEMNVSTLELGDSALYLCASNIAGAGDTQYFGPGTRLTVL.